Shown below are 28 T cell receptor beta chains from a single sample sequenced in a study of breast tumors, draining lymph nodes, adjacent tissues. Breast cancer patients provided tissue from their axillary draining lymph nodes. TCRdb re-derived calls from the multiplex PCR reads in MiXCR, one entry per CDR3 protein. The repertoire consists of approximately 150,000 distinct CDR3 sequences, with 30% to 35% occurring once and the leading ten covering approximately 2.3%. Sample: axillary lymph node tissue. The receptors shown here come from a female donor with breast cancer. Some clones in this sample may be carry-over from other donors' samples.

In this sample, this clonotype turned up a few times. The chain is built from TRBV2 and TRBJ1-1; possibly TRBD1 for D (6 bases). The CDR3 has 15 residues. Trimming left V 4 bases short and J 3 bases short, with 15 bases between. Germline V lookup: CDR1 SNHLY, CDR2 FYNNEI. CDR3 sequence reads: CASSARGEIDTEAFF. In DNA form, the CDR3 reads TGTGCCAGCAGTGCCAGGGGTGAGATAGACACTGAAGCTTTCTTT.

This clonotype was detected many times. This rearrangement joins TRBV20-1 to TRBJ1-5, with 9 nucleotides matching TRBD1. Trimming at V came to 6 bases and at J to 4 bases, leaving 13 bases not matched to a gene. From germline, CDR1 is DFQATT and CDR2 SNEGSKA (reference sequence). The CDR3 is made up of 16 amino acids. CDR3 sequence (DNA): TGCAGTGCCCCCCGCGTGACAGGGACAGGGAATCAGCCCCAGCATTTT. Its protein product is CSAPRVTGTGNQPQHF.

The genes are TRBV7-8 and TRBJ2-4, with 8 bases that match TRBD1. Trimming removed 2 bases from V and 3 bases from J; junction bases left unmatched: 12. CDR3 size: 18 residues. The V gene's germline CDR1 is SGHVS and CDR2 FQNEAQ. For the CDR3, the DNA is TGTGCCAGCAGCTTAAGAACAGGGGGGTGGAGTGGCAAAAACATTCAGTACTTC. It translates to CASSLRTGGWSGKNIQYF.

The chain links TRBV12-3 or TRBV12-4 to TRBJ2-3; either TRBD1 or TRBD2 may supply D (5 bases each). The germline V and J ends were trimmed by 6 bases and 4 bases, with 14 bases remaining between them. This CDR3 contains 14 residues. CDR3 in amino acids: CASRGDLVPDTQYF. The CDR3 DNA follows: TGTGCCAGCAGAGGGGACCTCGTACCAGATACGCAGTATTTT.

This clonotype was recorded at least ten times. The V call is TRBV9, the J call TRBJ1-2; 7 bases are shared with TRBD1. V shed 8 bases and J 6 bases; nucleotides not matched to a gene: 10. The length of the CDR3 is 13 residues. Germline lookup yields CDR1 SGDLS and CDR2 YYNGEE. The CDR3 loop is CASRRGTADGYTF. The CDR3 region has the DNA TGTGCCAGTCGACGAGGGACAGCTGATGGCTACACCTTC.

This clonotype showed up many times. The chain has TRBV24-1 and TRBJ2-1; possibly TRBD2 for D (6 bases). Deletions cut 7 bases from V and 7 bases from J, with 19 bases between. The CDR3 covers 15 residues. In germline, CDR1 is KGHDR, CDR2 SFDVKD. The CDR3 nucleotides are TGTGCCACCAGCAACAGGCGGGGTGACGGGAATGAGCAGTTCTTC. It translates to CATSNRRGDGNEQFF.

This clonotype has at least ten counts. The chain carries TRBV2 and TRBJ1-2; D unclear. The germline V gene encodes CDR1 SNHLY and CDR2 FYNNEI. Trimming left V 2 bases short and J 0 bases short, with 1 base between. The CDR3 is 12 amino acids. CDR3 nucleotide sequence: TGTGCCAGCAGTGAATCTAACTATGGCTACACCTTC. This sequence encodes CASSESNYGYTF. Looking up the rest from reference TRBV2 and TRBJ1-2 gives the full variable domain: EPEVTQTPSHQVTQMGQEVILRCVPISNHLYFYWYRQILGQKVEFLVSFYNNEISEKSEIFDDQFSVERPDGSNFTLKIRSTKLEDSAMYFCASSESNYGYTFGSGTRLTVV.

V usage is TRBV7-9 and J usage is TRBJ1-1; D not certain. This CDR3 has 18 amino acids. V was cut by 3 bases and J by 1 base, with 21 bases left in between. The germline V gene encodes CDR1 SEHNR and CDR2 FQNEAQ (reference sequence). The CDR3 sequence is CASSFRVHGVEGNTEAFF. CDR3 DNA: TGTGCCAGCAGCTTTCGCGTTCACGGAGTGGAGGGGAACACTGAAGCTTTCTTT.

The chain links TRBV20-1 to TRBJ1-1; D unclear. The CDR3 is made up of 11 amino acids. The germline V gene encodes CDR1 DFQATT and CDR2 SNEGSKA (reference sequence). The V gene lost 4 bases and the J gene lost 1 base, with 4 bases spanning the gap. The CDR3 sequence: CSAKRNTEAFF. CDR3 coding DNA: TGCAGTGCTAAAAGGAACACTGAAGCTTTCTTT.

The chain carries TRBV24-1 and TRBJ1-2; 9 bases fit TRBD1. V lost 5 bases to trimming and J lost 4 bases; unmatched junction nucleotides: 1. Germline values: CDR1 KGHDR, CDR2 SFDVKD. The CDR3 spans 13 residues. CDR3 loop: CATSAGQGYGYTF. CDR3 coding DNA: TGTGCCACCAGTGCGGGACAGGGCTATGGCTACACCTTC.

This clonotype has at least ten counts. The V call is TRBV6-1, the J call TRBJ1-6; D possibly corresponds to TRBD1 (5 bases). V lost 3 bases and J lost 7, with 16 bases in between. The CDR3 runs 16 residues. From germline, CDR1 is MNHNS and CDR2 SASEGT. Here the CDR3 reads CASSESKGLENSPLHF. The CDR3, as DNA: TGTGCCAGCAGTGAGAGTAAGGGGTTAGAAAATTCACCCCTCCACTTT.

This clonotype was counted many times. This chain links TRBV7-2 with TRBJ1-5, with TRBD1 identical over 9 bases. J gave up 7 bases and V 5 bases, and 9 bases lay outside the gene matches. The CDR3 consists of 15 residues. The V gene's germline CDR1 is SGHTA and CDR2 FQGNSA. For the CDR3, the DNA is TGTGCCAGCAGCATAAGCCACGGACAGGGGCAGCCCCAGCATTTT. It encodes CASSISHGQGQPQHF.

Ten or more counts support this clonotype. Possible read error: a much larger clone is one base away. The rearrangement links TRBV20-1 to TRBJ2-6, with unresolved D. The V end lost 0 bases, the J end lost 12 bases, and 15 bases lay between the germline ends. Germline CDR1 DFQATT, CDR2 SNEGSKA (reference sequence). The length of the CDR3 is 14 residues. Here the CDR3 DNA reads TGCAGTGCTAGAGATCACGGTGGGCCCACCGTCCTGACTTTC. Protein: CSARDHGGPTVLTF.

This clonotype showed up many times. The V call is TRBV28, the J call TRBJ1-6; D possibly corresponds to TRBD1 (6 bases). Germline CDR1 is MDHEN and CDR2 is SYDVKM. The CDR3 runs to 14 residues. Trimming removed 6 bases from V and 5 bases from J, with 11 bases in between. The CDR3 region has the DNA TGTGCCAGCAGATACGGGACAAATAATTCACCCCTCCACTTT. It encodes CASRYGTNNSPLHF.

Details on this clonotype: This may arise from a read error, as a much more abundant clone is one base away. CDR3 sequence: CASSFGSAATGELFF. The CDR3, as DNA: TGTGCCAGCAGCTTCGGTAGTGCGGCTACCGGGGAGCTGTTTTTT. The J gene is TRBJ2-2, the V gene TRBV5-8; the D is unclear. The CDR3 sequence is 15 residues long. Per the germline V gene, CDR1 is SGHTS and CDR2 is YDEGEE. V was pared by 2 bases and J by 5 bases, with 13 bases between.

To note about this clonotype: This may stem from a read error, because a much larger clone lies one nucleotide away. The rearrangement links TRBV20-1 to TRBJ2-3; TRBD2 matches at 10 bases. V lost 4 bases, J lost 2 bases, and 9 bases stayed unmatched. CDR1 is DFQATT and CDR2 is SNEGSKA in the germline V gene (reference sequence). This CDR3 is 16 amino acids long. CDR3 region: CSATSGLATATDTQYF. CDR3 in DNA: TGCAGTGCTACCTCGGGACTAGCGACCGCCACAGATACGCAGTATTTT.

This clonotype was detected only a few times. The genes are TRBV2 and TRBJ2-5; no clear D gene. This CDR3 is 13 amino acids long. Germline-derived CDR1 and CDR2 are SNHLY and FYNNEI. V lost 8 bases, J lost 9 bases, and 19 bases lay in between. The CDR3 DNA follows: TGTGCCAGCCGTACAGATAGCAATCAGCCCCAGTACTTC. This gives the protein CASRTDSNQPQYF.

The chain has TRBV5-1 and TRBJ2-2; 11 bases are shared with TRBD2. The trim removed 2 bases at V and 5 bases at J, leaving 2 bases unmatched. The CDR3 is 15 residues long. Per germline, CDR1 SGHRS and CDR2 YFSETQ. DNA for the CDR3: TGCGCCAGCAGCTTTACTAGCGGGAGTACCGGGGAGCTGTTTTTT. This gives the protein CASSFTSGSTGELFF.

This clonotype was observed a handful of times. A read error may explain this, as a much larger clone is one base away. V gene TRBV19 combines with J gene TRBJ1-5, with D hard to call. Trimming removed 8 bases from V and 0 bases from J, with 8 bases in between. From germline, CDR1 is LNHDA and CDR2 SQIVND (reference sequence). This CDR3 is 13 amino acids long. CDR3 coding DNA: TGTGCCAGTCGGGGTAATAGCAATCAGCCCCAGCATTTT. Its protein is CASRGNSNQPQHF.

This clonotype was recorded a few times. A much larger clone sits a single nucleotide away, making a read error possible. The rearrangement links TRBV6-5 to TRBJ1-3, with D uncertain. Germline CDR1 reads MNHEY; CDR2 reads SVGAGI. This CDR3 has 16 residues. DNA of the CDR3: TGTGCCAGCAGTCACTCAGAAGCAAGCTCTGGAAACACCATATATTTT. It is translated as CASSHSEASSGNTIYF.

This clonotype was seen repeatedly, ten times or more. The chain links TRBV7-6 to TRBJ2-5; D may be TRBD1 (6 bases). The CDR3 is made up of 15 amino acids. Trimming pared 4 bases from V and 4 bases from J, leaving 16 bases between. Germline loops: CDR1 SGHVS, CDR2 FNYEAQ. CDR3 amino acids: CASSSTGKRGETQYF. CDR3 coding DNA: TGTGCCAGCAGCTCCACAGGGAAACGGGGAGAGACCCAGTACTTC.

The genes are TRBV6-6 and TRBJ2-5; D not resolved. The ends were cut back, 10 bases at V and 2 bases at J, with 17 bases in the middle. Germline CDR1 MNHNY, CDR2 SVGAGI (reference sequence). The CDR3 contains 14 residues. DNA for the CDR3: TGTGCCAACAGCCTACCGAGACGGCAAGAGACCCAGTACTTC. Translation: CANSLPRRQETQYF.

The rearrangement uses TRBV20-1 and TRBJ1-1, with 7 bases matching TRBD1. J was trimmed by 5 bases and V by 0 bases; bases with no gene match: 3. Germline CDR1 is DFQATT and CDR2 is SNEGSKA (reference sequence). The CDR3 totals 13 residues. The CDR3 bases are TGCAGTGCTAGAGATGCAGGGGGGACTGAAGCTTTCTTT. Protein sequence: CSARDAGGTEAFF.

This clonotype has at least ten counts. The CDR3 region is CASSPYRTGGLDYGYTF. The CDR3 DNA reads TGTGCCAGCTCACCCTACCGGACAGGGGGCTTAGACTATGGCTACACCTTC. The chain employs TRBV18 and TRBJ1-2; TRBD1 agrees at 11 bases. The CDR3 contains 17 residues. Germline V gene lookup returns CDR1 KGHSH and CDR2 LQKENI. V lost 3 bases, J lost 3 bases, and 9 bases stayed unmatched.

This clonotype was picked up many times. The chain combines TRBV20-1 with TRBJ1-1; TRBD1 matches 8 bases. V trimming: 6 bases; J trimming: 10 bases; junction bases outside the gene matches: 13. The length of the CDR3 is 13 residues. Germline assignment: CDR1 DFQATT and CDR2 SNEGSKA (reference sequence). In DNA, the CDR3 is TGCAGTGCCCCTCTTCCTCAGGGGGCGCGAGCTTTCTTT. Translating gives CSAPLPQGARAFF.

This clonotype was seen once. The CDR3 DNA reads as TGTGCCAGCAGCTCCCGGGACAGGGTACACGAGCAGTACTTC. Translation: CASSSRDRVHEQYF. The V call is TRBV9, the J call TRBJ2-7; TRBD1 matches at 9 bases. V was pared by 4 bases and J by 5 bases, with 7 bases of the junction left unmatched. Germline V gene data show CDR1 as SGDLS and CDR2 as YYNGEE. This CDR3 contains 14 residues.

This clonotype was recorded at least ten times. This rearrangement joins TRBV7-8 to TRBJ1-6; no firm D call. The CDR3 has 12 amino acids. Per germline, CDR1 SGHVS and CDR2 FQNEAQ. V was trimmed by 6 bases and J by 7 bases, leaving 7 bases between them. This CDR3 reads CASSSTNSPLHF. For the CDR3, the DNA is TGTGCCAGCAGTTCTACCAATTCACCCCTCCACTTT.

A few counts support this clonotype. Being one base from a much bigger clone, this may be a read error. This chain links TRBV5-8 with TRBJ2-7; tentative D call: TRBD2 (6 bases). Germline V gives CDR1 SGHTS, CDR2 YDEGEE. The ends were cut back, 5 bases at V and 4 bases at J, with 25 bases in the middle. This CDR3 is 17 amino acids long. CDR3 region: CASSPITARGRGYEQYV. The CDR3 coding sequence is TGTGCCAGCAGTCCCATAACAGCGAGGGGCCGGGGGTACGAGCAGTACGTC.